A single sample gave rise to the 16 T cell receptor beta chains below, sequenced in a study of response to subunit inactivated influenza vaccine. From the RT-PCR reads, TCRdb called clonotypes with MiXCR, one entry per CDR3 protein. Here the sample spans around 760,000 distinct CDR3 sequences, more than 11% being singletons. The specimen was PBMCs from blood, collected around two weeks before vaccination. The receptors originated from a middle-aged man who received an inactivated influenza vaccine.

Only a few counts were recorded for this clonotype. The rearrangement joins TRBV7-9 to TRBJ2-2; 7 nucleotides align to TRBD1. The germline V gene has CDR1 SEHNR and CDR2 FQNEAQ (reference sequence). Trimming cost V 0 bases and J 4 bases; bases outside gene matches: 5. There are 16 residues in the CDR3. CDR3 amino acids: CASSLAPGTATGELFF. The CDR3 DNA reads TGTGCCAGCAGCTTAGCCCCCGGGACAGCCACCGGGGAGCTGTTTTTT.

The chain links TRBV7-8 to TRBJ2-5; TRBD2 matches at 9 bases. Looked up from germline, CDR1 is SGHVS and CDR2 is FQNEAQ. The CDR3 runs to 15 residues. V shed 5 bases and J 0 bases; nucleotides not matched to a gene: 4. The CDR3 loop reads CASSILAGNQETQYF. CDR3 sequence (DNA): TGTGCCAGCAGCATCCTAGCGGGGAACCAAGAGACCCAGTACTTC.

This clonotype occurred a few times. The V and J genes are TRBV6-2 or TRBV6-3 and TRBJ1-3; TRBD1 is a possible D gene (6 bases). V lost 5 bases to trimming and J lost 5 bases, with 10 bases between them. CDR1 MNHEY and CDR2 SVGEGT come from the germline V gene. This CDR3 has 13 amino acids. CDR3 loop: CASSDGQRNTIYF. The CDR3 nucleotides read TGTGCCAGCAGTGACGGACAGCGAAACACCATATATTTT.

This clonotype appeared once. J is TRBJ2-2 and V is TRBV29-1; D is unclear. Trimming cost V 4 bases and J 6 bases, with 9 bases left between them. The germline CDR1 and CDR2 sequences are SQVTM and ANQGSEA. CDR3 length equals 12 residues. The CDR3 nucleotides are TGCAGCGTTGGACACGTGGCCGGGGAGCTGTTTTTT. It yields the protein CSVGHVAGELFF.

J is TRBJ1-1 and V is TRBV6-2 or TRBV6-3; D is unresolved. From germline, CDR1 is MNHEY and CDR2 SVGEGT. V was trimmed by 5 bases and J by 1 base, leaving 11 bases between them. The CDR3 length is 14 residues. CDR3 bases: TGTGCCAGCAGTCTAAGCCTTTCGAACACTGAAGCTTTCTTT. Amino acids: CASSLSLSNTEAFF.

The rearrangement links TRBV5-1 to TRBJ2-1; 8 nucleotides line up with TRBD1. V lost 3 bases, J lost 7 bases, and 6 bases stayed unmatched. The germline CDR1 and CDR2 sequences are SGHRS and YFSETQ. This CDR3 has 14 residues. CDR3 DNA sequence: TGCGCCAGCAGCTCGACTAACAGGGGGAATGAGCAGTTCTTC. Translation gives CASSSTNRGNEQFF.

CDR3: CASSKPGQGASPLHF. CDR3 nucleotide sequence: TGTGCCAGCAGCAAACCGGGACAGGGTGCTTCACCCCTCCACTTT. The V call is TRBV4-2, the J call TRBJ1-6, with 9 bases that match TRBD1. CDR3 size: 15 residues. Losses at the gene ends were 5 bases for V and 9 bases for J; bases not matched to a gene: 8. Germline CDR1 and CDR2: LGHNA and YNFKEQ.

This clonotype was seen a handful of times. The gene calls are TRBV5-1 and TRBJ2-3; no firm D call. V dropped 0 bases and J dropped 8 bases, with 28 bases sitting between them. This CDR3 contains 19 residues. Germline values: CDR1 SGHRS, CDR2 YFSETQ. CDR3 loop: CASSLGPSYTEPPEGTQYF. The CDR3 DNA reads TGCGCCAGCAGCTTGGGACCCTCCTACACCGAACCCCCCGAAGGTACGCAGTATTTT.

The J gene is TRBJ2-3, the V gene TRBV29-1; 14 nucleotides line up with TRBD2. Trimming at V came to 3 bases and at J to 5 bases, leaving 10 bases not matched to a gene. This CDR3 is built from 17 residues. Germline V gives CDR1 SQVTM, CDR2 ANQGSEA. CDR3 region: CSVDRETSGGALDTQYF. CDR3 bases: TGCAGCGTTGATCGAGAGACTAGCGGGGGGGCCCTAGATACGCAGTATTTT.

V gene TRBV15 combines with J gene TRBJ2-1; 8 nucleotides align to TRBD2. The CDR3 has 16 amino acids. Germline assignment: CDR1 LNHNV and CDR2 YYDKDF (reference sequence). V gave up 8 bases and J gave up 2 bases; unmatched junction bases: 11. The CDR3 protein is CATSTPLAGAYNEQFF. CDR3 in DNA: TGTGCCACCTCAACCCCCCTAGCGGGTGCCTACAATGAGCAGTTCTTC.

This clonotype was detected ten times or more. This chain connects TRBV12-3 or TRBV12-4 to TRBJ1-5, with D hard to call. This CDR3 has 14 amino acids. V was shortened by 1 base and J by 10 bases, with 14 bases between the two germline ends. The CDR3 here is CASSLGVGYKPQHF. CDR3 nucleotides: TGTGCCAGCAGTTTAGGGGTAGGGTACAAACCCCAGCATTTT.

This chain uses TRBV7-9 with TRBJ2-5, with 8 bases identical to TRBD1. The CDR3 consists of 15 residues. Trimming removed 4 bases from V and 1 base from J; junction bases left unmatched: 5. Germline assignment: CDR1 SEHNR and CDR2 FQNEAQ (reference sequence). The CDR3 region is CASSSGQGVQETQYF. The CDR3 bases are TGTGCCAGCAGCTCTGGACAGGGTGTCCAAGAGACCCAGTACTTC.

The V gene is TRBV20-1, the J gene TRBJ2-1, with 7 nucleotides matching TRBD2. CDR3 length equals 12 residues. Germline V CDR1 and CDR2: DFQATT, SNEGSKA (reference sequence). V shed 3 bases and J 9 bases; nucleotides not matched to a gene: 5. The CDR3 here is CSARREWVEQFF. CDR3 nucleotide sequence: TGCAGTGCTAGGCGGGAGTGGGTTGAGCAGTTCTTC.

The rearrangement joins TRBV19 to TRBJ1-2, with TRBD1 matching 8 bases. Germline lookup yields CDR1 LNHDA and CDR2 SQIVND (reference sequence). The junction had 6 bases not matched to a gene; V was cut back by 4 bases and J by 2 bases. The CDR3 length is 15 residues. CDR3 protein: CASSNPGQGNYGYTF. The CDR3, as DNA: TGTGCCAGTAGTAATCCTGGACAGGGCAACTATGGCTACACCTTC.

With respect to this clonotype: Relative to the germline gene, one junction end is altered; a read error may explain this. The J gene is TRBJ2-7, the V gene TRBV6-2 or TRBV6-3, with D perhaps matching TRBD1 (6 bases). The CDR3 sequence is 12 residues long. Germline V gene sequence: CDR1 MNHEY, CDR2 SVGEGT. The CDR3 loop reads CASRGAVYEQSF. CDR3 nucleotide sequence: TGTGCCAGCAGGGGGGCCGTCTACGAGCAGTCCTTC.

V usage is TRBV7-2 and J usage is TRBJ2-7; possibly TRBD1 for D (6 bases). The germline gives CDR1 SGHTA, CDR2 FQGNSA. The CDR3 is 17 amino acids. V lost 1 base and J lost 6, with 22 bases in between. DNA for the CDR3: TGTGCCAGCAGCTTAGTAGTTACAGGGAGTAGTAAGGGCGAGCAGTACTTC. Amino acid sequence: CASSLVVTGSSKGEQYF.